The 8 T cell receptor beta chains presented below share a single source sample, sequenced in a study of CD8 T cell repertoires and HIV-1 epitope variants. Antigen specificity for these receptors is unknown. The protocol was immunoSEQ multiplex PCR, while the TCRdb copy is restricted to in-frame clones and leaves out a portion. The sample lists about 6,300 clones; roughly 65% were seen once. Sequences were obtained from cultured CD8+ T cells derived from PBMCs. Receptor source: a male donor with HIV.

In its sample, this clone was seen once. The CDR3 loop is CASSGTSELLTDTQYF. Written as DNA, the CDR3 is TGTGCCAGCAGTGGGACTAGCGAATTGCTCACAGATACGCAGTATTTT. V and J are TRBV28 and TRBJ2-3; 10 bases line up with TRBD2. V lost 5 bases and J lost 2; bases outside the gene matches: 7. The CDR3 loop spans 16 amino acids. The germline V gene encodes CDR1 MDHEN and CDR2 SYDVKM.

V gene TRBV5-4 combines with J gene TRBJ1-1; D not certain. Germline V gives CDR1 SGHNT, CDR2 YYREEE (reference sequence). V was pared by 4 bases and J by 0 bases, with 4 bases between. This CDR3 contains 12 residues. The CDR3 sequence: CASSQVNTEAFF. The CDR3 DNA is TGTGCCAGCAGCCAAGTGAACACTGAAGCTTTCTTT.

V gene TRBV27 combines with J gene TRBJ2-1, with TRBD1 matching over 10 bases. V lost 5 bases, J lost 7 bases, and 5 bases stayed unmatched. The CDR3 totals 14 residues. Germline V gene data show CDR1 as MNHEY and CDR2 as SMNVEV (reference sequence). The CDR3 is CASSGTGERNEQFF. The CDR3 nucleotides are TGTGCCAGCAGTGGGACAGGGGAGAGGAATGAGCAGTTCTTC.

The V and J genes are TRBV28 and TRBJ2-1; TRBD1 might be the D (5 bases). Germline assignment: CDR1 MDHEN and CDR2 SYDVKM. Trimming took 7 bases from V and 2 from J, leaving 18 bases between them. This CDR3 contains 16 residues. DNA of the CDR3: TGTGCCAGCAACCCCACAGGTACGAGTACCTACAATGAGCAGTTCTTC. Protein: CASNPTGTSTYNEQFF.

This clone has only one observation. V is TRBV6-5 and J is TRBJ2-7, with 9 positions matching TRBD1. With V trimmed by 2 bases and J by 6 bases, 8 bases remained unmatched. CDR3 size: 15 residues. Germline lookup yields CDR1 MNHEY and CDR2 SVGAGI. CDR3 protein: CASSYAGDRDGEQYF. CDR3 sequence (DNA): TGTGCCAGCAGTTACGCGGGGGACAGGGACGGCGAGCAGTACTTC.

J is TRBJ1-1 and V is TRBV19; no clear D gene. The germline CDR1 and CDR2 sequences are LNHDA and SQIVND (reference sequence). The V gene lost 3 bases and the J gene lost 5 bases, with 10 bases spanning the gap. The CDR3 has 13 residues. CDR3 bases: TGTGCCAGTAGTATTACAAGAGGGACTGAAGCTTTCTTT. It specifies CASSITRGTEAFF.

The genes are TRBV10-1 and TRBJ2-7, with D unresolved. The CDR3 has 14 residues. Germline-derived CDR1 and CDR2 are WNHNN and SYGVQD (reference sequence). Trimming took off 3 bases at V and 4 bases at J, with 13 bases between the two ends. This CDR3 reads CASSEGSGLYEQYF. The CDR3 nucleotides read TGCGCCAGCAGTGAAGGTTCTGGGTTGTACGAGCAGTACTTC.

The rearrangement links TRBV5-8 to TRBJ1-3; 7 bases map to TRBD1. CDR1 is SGHTS, CDR2 YDEGEE, per germline. V gave up 2 bases and J gave up 5 bases; unmatched junction bases: 4. This CDR3 has 14 residues. The CDR3 nucleotides are TGTGCCAGCAGCTTCCCGGGACAGAGAAACACCATATATTTT. It is translated as CASSFPGQRNTIYF.